This TCR beta chain originates from a study of blood T cell repertoires in COVID-19. About the study: Spain, Italy and the United States supplied samples that represented acute and convalescent COVID-19. The analysed material was cDNA or gDNA that came from T cells, B-cell-depleted T cells, or PBMCs.

Authors' data handling: Amplification of reference gene primers provided the estimated nucleated cell counts. Profiled with immunoSEQ multiplex PCR; TCRdb holds only in-frame clones, not every one. The V and J calls and clone size come from that table; D and trimming were worked out from the DNA. The sample consists of 180,000 or so clones, about 86% of them appearing once. V lost 3 bases to trimming and J lost 7 bases; unmatched junction nucleotides: 5. CDR3 length: 13 amino acids. Germline V gene sequence: CDR1 KGHSH, CDR2 LQKENI. The sequencing sample was made of peripheral blood. This sequence was found in a man in his 60s with acute or convalescent COVID-19. This chain connects TRBV18 to TRBJ1-2; TRBD1 agrees at 7 bases. The CDR3 sequence: CASSPPTGSGYTF. For the CDR3, the DNA is TGTGCCAGCTCACCTCCGACAGGGTCTGGCTACACCTTC.